Following are 30 T cell receptor beta chains from one sample sequenced in a study of blood T cell repertoires in COVID-19. Data came from immunoSEQ multiplex PCR; TCRdb stores just in-frame clones and leaves some out. Of approximately 400,000 clones listed, approximately 88% are singletons. The sample consisted of peripheral blood. Receptors were obtained from a man aged 40-50 years with acute or convalescent COVID-19.

There are many counts of this clone. The CDR3 DNA follows: TGTGCCAGCACGCGGTACACCTACGAGCAGTACTTC. It encodes CASTRYTYEQYF. This chain links TRBV12-3 or TRBV12-4 with TRBJ2-7; D not certain. Trimming removed 7 bases from V and 2 bases from J, with 9 bases in between. This CDR3 has 12 residues.

This chain uses TRBV18 with TRBJ1-2; D not certain. The CDR3 covers 14 residues. V was cut by 1 base and J by 7 bases, with 13 bases left in between. Per the germline V gene, CDR1 is KGHSH and CDR2 is LQKENI. The CDR3 is CASSPQGMESGYTF. The CDR3 DNA sequence: TGTGCCAGCTCACCACAAGGAATGGAGTCTGGCTACACCTTC.

In DNA, the CDR3 is TGTGCCAGTAGTACTACGCCAACCTCCTACGAGCAGTACTTC. It yields the protein CASSTTPTSYEQYF. J is TRBJ2-7 and V is TRBV19; the D is unclear. The germline V gene has CDR1 LNHDA and CDR2 SQIVND (reference sequence). The CDR3 extends over 14 amino acids. Trimming took 4 bases from V and 0 from J, leaving 10 bases between them. The full variable domain, rest sourced from reference TRBV19 and TRBJ2-7, is DGGITQSPKYLFRKEGQNVTLSCEQNLNHDAMYWYRQDPGQGLRLIYYSQIVNDFQKGDIAEGYSVSREKKESFPLTVTSAQKNPTAFYLCASSTTPTSYEQYFGPGTRLTVT.

This clone was observed a few times. The chain joins TRBV12-3 or TRBV12-4 to TRBJ2-5; D ambiguous. V was shortened by 4 bases and J by 0 bases, with 6 bases between the two germline ends. The CDR3 has 13 amino acids. CDR3 DNA sequence: TGTGCCAGCAGTTCCGCGAACCAAGAGACCCAGTACTTC. This gives the protein CASSSANQETQYF.

About this clone: Relative to the germline gene, one junction end is altered; a read error may explain this. The rearrangement links TRBV7-7 to TRBJ2-5, with D possibly TRBD2 on 6 matching bases. CDR3 length: 15 amino acids. The germline CDR1 and CDR2 sequences are SSHAT and FNYEAQ (reference sequence). The CDR3 nucleotides are TGTGCTAGCAGCTTAGGAGCGGGTAGGCAAGAGACCCAGTACTTC. Its protein product is CASSLGAGRQETQYF.

CDR3 DNA: TGTGCCAGCAGCTCCCCCTCGGGATCCCTTACAACTAATGAAAAACTGTTTTTT. The encoded protein is CASSSPSGSLTTNEKLFF. This sequence joins TRBV5-8 and TRBJ1-4; D gene ambiguous. Trimming removed 3 bases at V and 0 bases at J, with 18 bases between. The CDR3 consists of 18 residues. Per the germline V gene, CDR1 is SGHTS and CDR2 is YDEGEE.

The J gene is TRBJ2-5, the V gene TRBV7-8; weak D call: TRBD1 (5 bases). V lost 5 bases, J lost 5 bases, and 9 bases lay in between. The CDR3 is made up of 12 amino acids. The V gene's germline CDR1 is SGHVS and CDR2 FQNEAQ. CDR3 sequence (DNA): TGTGCCAGCAGCACCAGGGTGGAGACCCAGTACTTC. This sequence encodes CASSTRVETQYF.

The chain uses TRBV3-1 (or the pseudogene TRBV3-2) and TRBJ2-1, with 13 bases identical to TRBD2. The CDR3 totals 17 residues. J gave up 7 bases and V 1 base, and 7 bases lay outside the gene matches. CDR1 LGHDT and CDR2 YNNKEL come from the germline V gene (reference sequence). The CDR3 DNA sequence: TGTGCCAGCAGCCAAGTTTTCGGGACTAGCGGGAAGAATGAGCAGTTCTTC. Translating it yields CASSQVFGTSGKNEQFF.

The rearrangement uses TRBV10-3 and TRBJ2-4; possible D gene TRBD1, 5 bases. Germline V gene data show CDR1 as ENHRY and CDR2 as SYGVKD. There are 15 residues in the CDR3. Trimming cost V 10 bases and J 0 bases, with 16 bases left between them. CDR3 nucleotides: TGTGCCAGCAGGCCGACAGACCTAGCCAAAAACATTCAGTACTTC. Amino acids: CASRPTDLAKNIQYF.

This chain uses TRBV4-2 with TRBJ1-4, with 7 positions matching TRBD1. CDR1 and CDR2 (germline): LGHNA, YNFKEQ. V lost 3 bases and J lost 4; bases outside the gene matches: 8. The CDR3 has 16 residues. The CDR3 nucleotides are TGTGCCAGCAGCCAGATTAGGGGGCTCGGTAATGAAAAACTGTTTTTT. Its protein product is CASSQIRGLGNEKLFF.

The V gene is TRBV11-2, the J gene TRBJ1-2; TRBD1 is a possible D gene (6 bases). Looked up from germline, CDR1 is SGHAT and CDR2 is FQNNGV. The CDR3 totals 13 residues. Trimming took 1 base from V and 8 from J, leaving 11 bases between them. CDR3 in amino acids: CASSLGTDRGYTF. In nucleotides, the CDR3 is TGTGCCAGCAGCTTAGGGACAGATCGGGGCTACACCTTC.

This chain joins TRBV12-3 or TRBV12-4 and TRBJ1-1; D unclear. The CDR3 has 11 amino acids. The V and J ends lost 3 bases and 7 bases respectively, with 6 bases between them. The CDR3 sequence is CASSFGHEAFF. The CDR3 DNA reads as TGTGCCAGCAGTTTTGGGCATGAAGCTTTCTTT.

The chain links TRBV2 to TRBJ2-2, with 13 bases identical to TRBD2. The CDR3 totals 16 residues. From germline, CDR1 is SNHLY and CDR2 FYNNEI. V dropped 5 bases and J dropped 5; count of bases not matched to a gene: 5. CDR3: CASSTMGLAGTGELFF. As DNA, the CDR3 is TGTGCCAGCAGTACCATGGGACTAGCGGGGACCGGGGAGCTGTTTTTT.

The chain employs TRBV7-3 and TRBJ1-1; D uncertain. Trimming stripped 5 bases from V and 4 bases from J, with 11 bases between. CDR3 length: 13 residues. Germline V gene data show CDR1 as SGHTA and CDR2 as FQGTGA. The CDR3 coding sequence is TGTGCCAGCAGCCCCGCCCGGAGCACTGAAGCTTTCTTT. Encoded protein: CASSPARSTEAFF. The full variable domain, with the rest looked up from reference TRBV7-3 and TRBJ1-1, is GAGVSQTPSNKVTEKGKYVELRCDPISGHTALYWYRQSLGQGPEFLIYFQGTGAADDSGLPNDRFFAVRPEGSVSTLKIQRTERGDSAVYLCASSPARSTEAFFGQGTRLTVV.

The rearrangement links TRBV5-1 to TRBJ1-3, with 8 bases matching TRBD1. CDR1 and CDR2 from the germline V gene are SGHRS and YFSETQ. The CDR3 is 14 amino acids. V dropped 10 bases and J dropped 4; count of bases not matched to a gene: 10. The CDR3 loop reads CAGIRGQLGNTIYF. The CDR3 coding sequence is TGCGCCGGAATCAGGGGGCAACTCGGAAACACCATATATTTT.

This clone occurred many times. The gene calls are TRBV7-2 and TRBJ2-7; D might be TRBD2 (6 bases). The CDR3 length is 16 residues. In germline, CDR1 is SGHTA, CDR2 FQGNSA. The germline V and J ends were trimmed by 1 base and 0 bases, with 13 bases remaining between them. Here the CDR3 reads CASSLGRDGSSYEQYF. The CDR3 DNA is TGTGCCAGCAGCTTAGGGCGGGACGGTAGCTCCTACGAGCAGTACTTC.

V is TRBV6-1 and J is TRBJ1-1; D remains ambiguous. V gave up 2 bases and J gave up 3 bases, with 10 bases separating them. This CDR3 spans 14 amino acids. Germline CDR1 reads MNHNS; CDR2 reads SASEGT. The CDR3 sequence is CASSELALDTEAFF. The CDR3 nucleotides are TGTGCCAGCAGTGAATTGGCCCTGGACACTGAAGCTTTCTTT.

The V call is TRBV7-9, the J call TRBJ1-4, with a tentative D call TRBD1 (6 bases). Germline CDR1 reads SEHNR; CDR2 reads FQNEAQ (reference sequence). Trimming took 6 bases from V and 5 from J, leaving 13 bases between them. This CDR3 has 14 residues. CDR3 sequence (DNA): TGTGCCAGCAGACCAATTACAGGGAATGAAAAACTGTTTTTT. This translates into CASRPITGNEKLFF.

The chain combines TRBV27 with TRBJ1-3; a possible D gene is TRBD1 (6 bases). The CDR3 totals 15 residues. The V end was cut by 4 bases, the J end by 3 bases, with 13 bases between. Germline V gene lookup returns CDR1 MNHEY and CDR2 SMNVEV (reference sequence). CDR3 in amino acids: CASSSDGTNGNTIYF. DNA for the CDR3: TGTGCCAGCAGTTCTGACGGGACAAATGGAAACACCATATATTTT.

The chain carries TRBV4-3 and TRBJ2-3; 10 nucleotides agree with TRBD2. V trimming: 0 bases; J trimming: 3 bases; junction bases outside the gene matches: 6. CDR3 length: 17 amino acids. Germline-derived CDR1 and CDR2 are LGHNA and YSLEER. The CDR3 here is CASSQELAGLITDTQYF. For the CDR3, the DNA is TGCGCCAGCAGCCAAGAACTAGCGGGGCTTATTACAGATACGCAGTATTTT.

The rearrangement joins TRBV2 to TRBJ2-3; D is unresolved. Trimming shortened V by 2 bases and J by 2 bases, and 8 bases separated the two germline ends. CDR1 is SNHLY, CDR2 FYNNEI, per germline. This CDR3 comprises 14 residues. The CDR3 spells CASSELFITDTQYF. In DNA, the CDR3 is TGTGCCAGCAGTGAATTGTTTATCACAGATACGCAGTATTTT.

The J gene is TRBJ2-5, the V gene TRBV19, with 8 bases fitting TRBD2. Trimming cost V 3 bases and J 5 bases; bases outside gene matches: 14. The CDR3 spans 17 residues. From germline, CDR1 is LNHDA and CDR2 SQIVND (reference sequence). CDR3 nucleotides: TGTGCCAGTAGTATCCGGCAGATTAGCGGGGTCATGGAGACCCAGTACTTC. As protein: CASSIRQISGVMETQYF.

The chain carries TRBV11-2 and TRBJ2-7; 9 nucleotides align to TRBD2. With 1 base clipped from V and 2 bases from J, the junction kept 3 bases outside the gene matches. Germline V gene sequence: CDR1 SGHAT, CDR2 FQNNGV. The CDR3 sequence is 15 residues long. The CDR3 DNA reads as TGTGCCAGCAGCTTAGTGCGGGGGGGCCCCTACGAGCAGTACTTC. Protein sequence: CASSLVRGGPYEQYF.

The chain carries TRBV9 and TRBJ2-5, with 13 positions matching TRBD2. There are 15 residues in the CDR3. Looked up from germline, CDR1 is SGDLS and CDR2 is YYNGEE. Trimming at V came to 0 bases and at J to 4 bases, leaving 0 bases not matched to a gene. The CDR3 DNA reads TGTGCCAGCAGCGTAGGGACTAGCGGGGGAGAGACCCAGTACTTC. Its translation: CASSVGTSGGETQYF.

The chain recombines TRBV15 with TRBJ2-1; 10 bases line up with TRBD2. The junction had 9 bases not matched to a gene; V was cut back by 0 bases and J by 7 bases. The CDR3 is 17 amino acids. Per germline, CDR1 LNHNV and CDR2 YYDKDF (reference sequence). The CDR3 bases are TGTGCCACCAGCAGAGATCGACTAGCGGGTATTTGGAATGAGCAGTTCTTC. Translation gives CATSRDRLAGIWNEQFF. The whole variable domain, remainder taken from reference TRBV15 and TRBJ2-1, is DAMVIQNPRYQVTQFGKPVTLSCSQTLNHNVMYWYQQKSSQAPKLLFHYYDKDFNNEADTPDNFQSRRPNTSFCFLDIRSPGLGDTAMYLCATSRDRLAGIWNEQFFGPGTRLTVL.

This clone came up a few times. The rearrangement uses TRBV5-1 and TRBJ1-1; 9 bases agree with TRBD1. Trimming took 1 base from V and 3 from J; bases not matched to a gene: 10. Germline V gene data show CDR1 as SGHRS and CDR2 as YFSETQ. The length of the CDR3 is 17 residues. The chain's CDR3 is CASSLLGTGRSYTEAFF. The CDR3 nucleotides read TGCGCCAGCAGCTTGTTAGGGACAGGGCGATCGTACACTGAAGCTTTCTTT.

This chain joins TRBV5-1 and TRBJ1-4; perhaps TRBD1 as D (6 bases). The CDR3 is 14 residues long. Germline CDR1 reads SGHRS; CDR2 reads YFSETQ. Trimming cost V 0 bases and J 8 bases, with 11 bases left between them. The CDR3 DNA sequence: TGCGCCAGCAGCTTGGTGCCAGGGGAGGAAAAACTGTTTTTT. Its protein product is CASSLVPGEEKLFF.

The genes are TRBV9 and TRBJ1-1; a weak D match, TRBD1 (6 bases). CDR3 size: 15 residues. Germline values: CDR1 SGDLS, CDR2 YYNGEE. The V and J ends lost 3 bases and 6 bases respectively, with 18 bases between them. DNA of the CDR3: TGTGCCAGCAGCGGCCCACAGGGTGGGGGCTCTGAAGCTTTCTTT. It yields the protein CASSGPQGGGSEAFF.

The CDR3 spells CASSLDREGFYGYTF. CDR3 nucleotides: TGTGCCAGCAGCTTGGACAGGGAAGGATTCTATGGCTACACCTTC. The rearrangement links TRBV5-6 to TRBJ1-2, with D perhaps matching TRBD1 (6 bases). The CDR3 is made up of 15 amino acids. Germline lookup yields CDR1 SGHDT and CDR2 YYEEEE. The V end was cut by 0 bases, the J end by 4 bases, with 13 bases between.

The chain uses TRBV15 and TRBJ1-1; 11 bases are a match to TRBD1. The V gene end was trimmed by 5 bases and the J gene end by 10 bases; junction bases not matched to a gene: 12. This CDR3 region has 15 residues. Germline CDR1 LNHNV, CDR2 YYDKDF (reference sequence). CDR3 in DNA: TGTGCCACCAGCGGGGGGACAGGGGGATCTAACCCAGCTTTCTTT. Translated: CATSGGTGGSNPAFF.